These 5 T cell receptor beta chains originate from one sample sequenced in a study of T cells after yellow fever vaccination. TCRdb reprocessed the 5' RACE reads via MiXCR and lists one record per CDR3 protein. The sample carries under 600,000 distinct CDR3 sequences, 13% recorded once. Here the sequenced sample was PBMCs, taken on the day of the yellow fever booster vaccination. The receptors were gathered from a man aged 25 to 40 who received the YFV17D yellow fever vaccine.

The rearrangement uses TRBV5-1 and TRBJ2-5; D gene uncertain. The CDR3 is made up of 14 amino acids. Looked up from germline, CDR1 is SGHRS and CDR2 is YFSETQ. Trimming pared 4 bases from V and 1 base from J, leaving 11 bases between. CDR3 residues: CASSHRTSQETQYF. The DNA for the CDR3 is TGCGCCAGCAGCCACCGGACGTCCCAAGAGACCCAGTACTTC.

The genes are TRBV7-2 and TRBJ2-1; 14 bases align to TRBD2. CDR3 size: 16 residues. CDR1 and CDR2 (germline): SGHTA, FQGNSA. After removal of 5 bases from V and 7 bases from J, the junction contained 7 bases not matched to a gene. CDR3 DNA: TGTGCCAGCAGCCCGCAGACTAGCGGGAGGGGGAATGAGCAGTTCTTC. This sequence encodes CASSPQTSGRGNEQFF. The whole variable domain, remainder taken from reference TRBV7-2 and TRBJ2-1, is GAGVSQSPSNKVTEKGKDVELRCDPISGHTALYWYRQSLGQGLEFLIYFQGNSAPDKSGLPSDRFSAERTGGSVSTLTIQRTQQEDSAVYLCASSPQTSGRGNEQFFGPGTRLTVL.

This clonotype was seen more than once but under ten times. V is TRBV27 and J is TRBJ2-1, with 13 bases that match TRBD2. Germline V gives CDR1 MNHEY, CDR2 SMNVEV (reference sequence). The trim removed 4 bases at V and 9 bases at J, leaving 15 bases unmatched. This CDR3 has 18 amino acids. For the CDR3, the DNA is TGTGCCAGCAGTTCCCAGGTCCGGACTAGCGGGAGTCGCGGTGAGCAGTTCTTC. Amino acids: CASSSQVRTSGSRGEQFF.

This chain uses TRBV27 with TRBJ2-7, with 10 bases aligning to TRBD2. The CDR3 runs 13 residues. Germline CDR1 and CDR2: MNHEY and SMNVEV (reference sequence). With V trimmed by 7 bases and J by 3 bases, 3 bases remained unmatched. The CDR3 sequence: CASKWTSGYEQYF. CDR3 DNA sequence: TGTGCCAGCAAGTGGACTAGCGGCTACGAGCAGTACTTC.

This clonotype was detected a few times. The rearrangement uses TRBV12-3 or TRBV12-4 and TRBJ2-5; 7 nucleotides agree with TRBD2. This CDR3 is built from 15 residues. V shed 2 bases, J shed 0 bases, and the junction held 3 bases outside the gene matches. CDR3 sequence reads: CASSLQRGYQETQYF. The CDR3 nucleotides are TGTGCCAGCAGTTTACAGCGGGGTTACCAAGAGACCCAGTACTTC.